A single sample gave rise to the 2 T cell receptor beta chains below, sequenced in a study of blood T cell repertoires in COVID-19 (dated by TCRdb to about 2020). Library generation was performed with the immunoSEQ multiplex PCR assay. TCRdb re-hosts the immuneACCESS table, in-frame sequences only. Its copies lack some clones; in the studies checked, an unresolved V gene accounts for under half of them, and the cause for the rest is not known. The sample records roughly 190,000 clones, nearly 90% of which are singletons. Clones ranked in the top ten supply around a fifth of the sample. Sequenced sample: peripheral blood. The receptors come from a man in his 60s with active or convalescent COVID-19.

The CDR3 nucleotides read TGCGCCAGCAGCGGTGGACAGAGTCTGGGAGAGACCCAGTACTTC. It encodes CASSGGQSLGETQYF. V is TRBV5-1 and J is TRBJ2-5, with D possibly being TRBD1 (6 bases). V shed 4 bases and J shed 4 bases, with 17 bases lying between them. Germline V gene lookup returns CDR1 SGHRS and CDR2 YFSETQ. This CDR3 contains 15 residues.

V is TRBV12-3 or TRBV12-4 and J is TRBJ2-7; TRBD1 is a possible D gene (6 bases). The length of the CDR3 is 13 residues. The V and J ends lost 7 bases and 7 bases respectively, with 17 bases between them. This chain's CDR3 is CASTSYRVEEQYF. The CDR3 nucleotides read TGTGCCAGCACCTCCTACAGGGTCGAGGAGCAGTACTTC.